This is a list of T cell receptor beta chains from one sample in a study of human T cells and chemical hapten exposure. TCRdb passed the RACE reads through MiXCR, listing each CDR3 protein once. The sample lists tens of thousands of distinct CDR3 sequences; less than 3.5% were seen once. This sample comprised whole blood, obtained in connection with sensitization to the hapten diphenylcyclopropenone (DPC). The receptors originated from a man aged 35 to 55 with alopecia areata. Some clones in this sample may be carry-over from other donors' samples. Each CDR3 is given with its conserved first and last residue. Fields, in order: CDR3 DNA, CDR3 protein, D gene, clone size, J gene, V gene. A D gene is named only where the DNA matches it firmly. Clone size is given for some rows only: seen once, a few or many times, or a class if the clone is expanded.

TGTGCCAGCAGTGGACAGGGTTATCAGCCCCAGCATTTT | CASSGQGYQPQHF | TRBD1 | few | TRBJ1-5 | TRBV6-1
TGTGCCAGCAGCTTTGTTGGCAGGGAAGCCTTTCTGGATGAGCAGTTCTTC | CASSFVGREAFLDEQFF | NA | many | TRBJ2-1 | TRBV11-2
TGCAGTGCTAGAGAGATGAAAGGCCTAGCGGGGTACTACGAGCAGTACTTC | CSAREMKGLAGYYEQYF | TRBD2 | many | TRBJ2-7 | TRBV20-1
TGTGCCACCAGCCAGACTAGCGGGAGTGTCGGGGAGCTGTTTTTT | CATSQTSGSVGELFF | TRBD2 | many | TRBJ2-2 | TRBV15
TGTGCCAGCCGAAACCTCCCGGGCAGCACAGATACGCAGTATTTT | CASRNLPGSTDTQYF | NA | many | TRBJ2-3 | TRBV3-1
TGTGCCAGCAGGATGCCGGGCCCCTGGCACGAGCAGTACTTC | CASRMPGPWHEQYF | NA | many | TRBJ2-7 | TRBV12-3/TRBV12-4
TGTGCCAGCAGTTCCCGTAGGTGGACTAGCGTCGACAATGAGCAGTTCTTC | CASSSRRWTSVDNEQFF | TRBD2 | many | TRBJ2-1 | TRBV28
TGTGCCAGCACCATACAACAGAATCAGCCCCAGCATTTT | CASTIQQNQPQHF | NA | many | TRBJ1-5 | TRBV6-6
TGTGCCAGCAGTTTTGGACAGGGGGCGTTTCAGCCCCAGCATTTT | CASSFGQGAFQPQHF | TRBD1 | many | TRBJ1-5 | TRBV28
TGCAGTGCGGGGGGGTTAGGTGAAGCTTTCTTT | CSAGGLGEAFF | NA | many | TRBJ1-1 | TRBV20-1
TGCGCCAGCAGTGAGTCAGGGGGTTACAATGAGCAGTTCTTC | CASSESGGYNEQFF | NA | medium-sized | TRBJ2-1 | TRBV10-2
TGTGCCTTAAGAACTAGGGAGACCGGGGAGCTGTTTTTT | CALRTRETGELFF | NA | many | TRBJ2-2 | TRBV6-6
TGTGCAAGTCGCTTAGCGGGAGAAGAGACCCAGTACTTC | CASRLAGEETQYF | NA | few | TRBJ2-5 | TRBV12-2
TGCAGTGCTAGCAGACAGGTCGAGGGGACCCAGTACTTC | CSASRQVEGTQYF | NA | many | TRBJ2-5 | TRBV20-1
TGTGCCAGCACCGACAGCTATGGCTACACCTTC | CASTDSYGYTF | NA | few | TRBJ1-2 | TRBV6-5
TGTGCCAGCAGCCCCTATAAGGGTCTTCAGCCCCAGCATTTT | CASSPYKGLQPQHF | NA | many | TRBJ1-5 | TRBV3-1
TGTGCCAGCAGAATGGACACTAGCAATCAGCCCCAGCATTTT | CASRMDTSNQPQHF | NA | many | TRBJ1-5 | TRBV6-2/TRBV6-3
TGTGCCAGCAGGCCCGACAGGGGGAATGAAAAACTGTTTTTT | CASRPDRGNEKLFF | TRBD1 | many | TRBJ1-4 | TRBV2
TGTGCCAGCAGTTTCGGGACACCCCAGGGCGCCCGTCCTTACAATGAGCAGTTCTTC | CASSFGTPQGARPYNEQFF | NA | many | TRBJ2-1 | TRBV6-5
TGTGCCAGCAGTGAGGGGGGCCCTGCGAATGAGCAGTTCTTC | CASSEGGPANEQFF | NA | many | TRBJ2-1 | TRBV2
TGTGCCAGCAGACCGGGACAGGGCGCGACTTTCTTT | CASRPGQGATFF | TRBD1 | many | TRBJ1-1 | TRBV6-2/TRBV6-3
TGTGCCAGCAGCTCAACAACAGGGGGGCATGAGCAGTTCTTC | CASSSTTGGHEQFF | TRBD1 | many | TRBJ2-1 | TRBV11-2
TGTGCCAGCAGCTTTCAAGGCTACGAGCAGTACTTC | CASSFQGYEQYF | NA | many | TRBJ2-7 | TRBV7-9
TGTGCCAGCAGCCTTGGAAATGAGCGGTTCTTC | CASSLGNERFF | NA | NA | TRBJ2-1 | TRBV6-5
TGTGCCAGCAGTCAACTCAGGGGAAATCAGCCCCAGCATTTT | CASSQLRGNQPQHF | NA | many | TRBJ1-5 | TRBV12-3/TRBV12-4
TGTGCCAGCAGTTCCCCCGGGGACAGGCGGGTTCAGCCCCAGCATTTT | CASSSPGDRRVQPQHF | TRBD1 | many | TRBJ1-5 | TRBV6-2/TRBV6-3
TGTGCCAGCAGAATAACCGGGACAGGGAATCAGCCCCAGCATTTT | CASRITGTGNQPQHF | TRBD1 | many | TRBJ1-5 | TRBV6-2/TRBV6-3
TGTGCCAGCAGCACCCGGACAGCGCTAGGGGAGCAGTTCTTC | CASSTRTALGEQFF | NA | many | TRBJ2-1 | TRBV6-5
TGTGCCAGCTCACCCCTGGATATGGGTGAGCAGTTCTTC | CASSPLDMGEQFF | NA | many | TRBJ2-1 | TRBV18